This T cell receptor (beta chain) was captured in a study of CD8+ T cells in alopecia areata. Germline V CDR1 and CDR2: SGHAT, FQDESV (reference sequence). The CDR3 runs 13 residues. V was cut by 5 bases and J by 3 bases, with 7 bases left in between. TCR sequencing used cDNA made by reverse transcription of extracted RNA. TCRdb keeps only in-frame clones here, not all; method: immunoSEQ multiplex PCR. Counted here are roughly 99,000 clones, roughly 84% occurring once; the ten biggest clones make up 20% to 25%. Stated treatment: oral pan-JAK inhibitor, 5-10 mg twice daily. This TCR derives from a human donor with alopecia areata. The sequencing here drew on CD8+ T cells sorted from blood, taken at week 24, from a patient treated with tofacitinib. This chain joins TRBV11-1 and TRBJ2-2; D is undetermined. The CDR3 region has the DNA TGTGCCAGCAGCCCTCTATACACCGGGGAGCTGTTTTTT. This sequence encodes CASSPLYTGELFF. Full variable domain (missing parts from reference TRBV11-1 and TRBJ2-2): EAEVAQSPRYKITEKSQAVAFWCDPISGHATLYWYRQILGQGPELLVQFQDESVVDDSQLPKDRFSAERLKGVDSTLKIQPAELGDSAMYLCASSPLYTGELFFGEGSRLTVL.